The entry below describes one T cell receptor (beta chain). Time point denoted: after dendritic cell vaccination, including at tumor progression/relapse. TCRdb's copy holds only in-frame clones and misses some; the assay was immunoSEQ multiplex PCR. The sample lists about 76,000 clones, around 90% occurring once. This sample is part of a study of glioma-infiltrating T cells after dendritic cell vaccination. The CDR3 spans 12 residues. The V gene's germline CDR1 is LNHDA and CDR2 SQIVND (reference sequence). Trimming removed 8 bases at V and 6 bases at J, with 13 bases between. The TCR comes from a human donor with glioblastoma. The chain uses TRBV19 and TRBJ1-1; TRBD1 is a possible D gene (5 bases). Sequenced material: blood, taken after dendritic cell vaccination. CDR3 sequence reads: CASGGGTPEAFF. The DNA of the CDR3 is TGTGCCAGTGGCGGCGGGACTCCTGAAGCTTTCTTT.